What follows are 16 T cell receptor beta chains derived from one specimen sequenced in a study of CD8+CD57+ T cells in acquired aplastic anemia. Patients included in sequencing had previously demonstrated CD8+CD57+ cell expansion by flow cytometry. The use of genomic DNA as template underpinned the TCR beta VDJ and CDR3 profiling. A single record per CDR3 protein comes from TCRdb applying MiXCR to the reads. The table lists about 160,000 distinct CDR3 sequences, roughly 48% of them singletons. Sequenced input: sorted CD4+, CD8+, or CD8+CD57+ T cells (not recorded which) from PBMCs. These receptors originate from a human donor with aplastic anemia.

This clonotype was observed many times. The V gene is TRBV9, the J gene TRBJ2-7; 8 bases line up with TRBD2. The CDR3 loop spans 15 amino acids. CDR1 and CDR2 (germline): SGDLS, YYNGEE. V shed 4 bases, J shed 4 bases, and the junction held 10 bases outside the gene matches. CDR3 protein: CASSPSGTRLYEQYF. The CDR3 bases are TGTGCCAGCAGCCCCAGCGGGACTAGATTGTACGAGCAGTACTTC. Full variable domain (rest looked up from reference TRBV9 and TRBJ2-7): DSGVTQTPKHLITATGQRVTLRCSPRSGDLSVYWYQQSLDQGLQFLIQYYNGEERAKGNILERFSAQQFPDLHSELNLSSLELGDSALYFCASSPSGTRLYEQYFGPGTRLTVT.

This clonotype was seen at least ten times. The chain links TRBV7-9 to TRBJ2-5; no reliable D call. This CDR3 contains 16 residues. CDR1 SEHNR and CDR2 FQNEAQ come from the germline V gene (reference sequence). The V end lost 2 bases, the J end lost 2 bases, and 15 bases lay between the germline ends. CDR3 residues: CASSLWAHSSQETQYF. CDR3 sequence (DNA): TGTGCCAGCAGCTTATGGGCTCACAGCTCGCAAGAGACCCAGTACTTC.

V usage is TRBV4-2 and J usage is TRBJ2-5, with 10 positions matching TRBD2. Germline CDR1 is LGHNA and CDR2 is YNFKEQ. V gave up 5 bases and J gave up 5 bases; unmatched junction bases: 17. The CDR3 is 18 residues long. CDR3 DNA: TGTGCCAGCAGCGGAATCCATGGATTAGCGGGGGGAGTGGAGACCCAGTACTTC. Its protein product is CASSGIHGLAGGVETQYF.

CDR3 coding DNA: TGCAGCGTTGTTCTAACAGGGGGGGACTATGGCTACACCTTC. Its translation is CSVVLTGGDYGYTF. This sequence joins TRBV29-1 and TRBJ1-2; 8 nucleotides match TRBD1. The germline gives CDR1 SQVTM, CDR2 ANQGSEA. Unmatched junction bases numbered 7, after V lost 4 bases and J lost 3 bases. This CDR3 contains 14 residues.

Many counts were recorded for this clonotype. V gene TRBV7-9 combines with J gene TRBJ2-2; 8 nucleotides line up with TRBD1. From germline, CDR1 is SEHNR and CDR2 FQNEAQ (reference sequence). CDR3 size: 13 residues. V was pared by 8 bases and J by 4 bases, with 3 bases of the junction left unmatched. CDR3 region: CASGGQGTGELFF. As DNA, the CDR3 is TGTGCCAGCGGCGGACAGGGCACCGGGGAGCTGTTTTTT.

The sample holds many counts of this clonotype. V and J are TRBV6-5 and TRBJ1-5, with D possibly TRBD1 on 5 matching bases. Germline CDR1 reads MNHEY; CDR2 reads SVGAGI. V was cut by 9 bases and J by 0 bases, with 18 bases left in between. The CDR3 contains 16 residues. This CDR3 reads CASSTRGEGSNQPQHF. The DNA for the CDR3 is TGTGCCAGTAGCACTCGAGGGGAGGGTAGCAATCAGCCCCAGCATTTT.

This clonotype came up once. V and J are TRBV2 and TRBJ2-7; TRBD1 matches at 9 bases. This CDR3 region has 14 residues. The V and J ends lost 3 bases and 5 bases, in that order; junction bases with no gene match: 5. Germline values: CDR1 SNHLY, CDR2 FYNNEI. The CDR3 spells CASSDGTGPNEQYF. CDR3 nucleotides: TGTGCCAGCAGTGACGGGACAGGGCCCAACGAGCAGTACTTC.

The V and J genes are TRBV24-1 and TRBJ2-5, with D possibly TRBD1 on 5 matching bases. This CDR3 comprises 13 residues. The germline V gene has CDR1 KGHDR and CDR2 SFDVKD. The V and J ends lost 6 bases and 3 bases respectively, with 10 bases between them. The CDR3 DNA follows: TGTGCCACCAGTCAGGGCGCTGAAGAGACCCAGTACTTC. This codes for CATSQGAEETQYF.

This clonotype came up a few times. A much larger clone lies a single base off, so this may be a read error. The CDR3, as DNA: TGTGCCAGCAGCGTAGACGAGGGAAGCTCCTACGATGAGCAGTTCTTC. This encodes CASSVDEGSSYDEQFF. This chain uses TRBV9 with TRBJ2-1, with D tentatively TRBD2 (5 bases). The CDR3 has 16 amino acids. CDR1 and CDR2 (germline): SGDLS, YYNGEE. The full variable domain, rest sourced from reference TRBV9 and TRBJ2-1, is DSGVTQTPKHLITATGQRVTLRCSPRSGDLSVYWYQQSLDQGLQFLIQYYNGEERAKGNILERFSAQQFPDLHSELNLSSLELGDSALYFCASSVDEGSSYDEQFFGPGTRLTVL.

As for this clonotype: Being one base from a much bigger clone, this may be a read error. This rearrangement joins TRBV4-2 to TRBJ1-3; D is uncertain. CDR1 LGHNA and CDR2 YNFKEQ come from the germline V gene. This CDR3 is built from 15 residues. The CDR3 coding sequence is TGTGCCAGCAACCAAGAAGGTTTCTCTGGAAACACCATATATTTT. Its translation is CASNQEGFSGNTIYF.

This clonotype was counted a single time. The CDR3, as DNA: TGCGCCAGCAGCTTGACTAGCGGGAGAATCCCCTACAATGAGCAGTTCTTC. It is translated as CASSLTSGRIPYNEQFF. The chain joins TRBV5-1 to TRBJ2-1; 11 bases align to TRBD2. This CDR3 region has 17 residues. Germline CDR1 reads SGHRS; CDR2 reads YFSETQ. Unmatched junction bases numbered 5, after V lost 1 base and J lost 2 bases.

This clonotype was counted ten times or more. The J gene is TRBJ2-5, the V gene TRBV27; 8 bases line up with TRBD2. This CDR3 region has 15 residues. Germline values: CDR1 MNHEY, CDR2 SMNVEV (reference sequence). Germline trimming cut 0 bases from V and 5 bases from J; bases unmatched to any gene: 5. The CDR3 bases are TGTGCCAGCAGTTTATCCCCAACTAGCGGTGAGACCCAGTACTTC. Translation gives CASSLSPTSGETQYF.

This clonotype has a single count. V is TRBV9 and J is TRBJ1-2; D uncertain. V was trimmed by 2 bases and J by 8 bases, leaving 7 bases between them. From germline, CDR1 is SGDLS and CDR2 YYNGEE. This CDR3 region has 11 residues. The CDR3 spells CASSVSSGYTF. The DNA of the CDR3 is TGTGCCAGCAGCGTCTCTAGCGGCTACACCTTC.

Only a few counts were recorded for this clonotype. The CDR3 DNA is TGCAGCGTTCAGGGGGCAAGTGAGCAGTTCTTC. Encoded protein: CSVQGASEQFF. V and J are TRBV29-1 and TRBJ2-1; 8 positions agree with TRBD1. Germline V gives CDR1 SQVTM, CDR2 ANQGSEA. This CDR3 is 11 amino acids long. The trim removed 5 bases at V and 9 bases at J, leaving 3 bases unmatched.

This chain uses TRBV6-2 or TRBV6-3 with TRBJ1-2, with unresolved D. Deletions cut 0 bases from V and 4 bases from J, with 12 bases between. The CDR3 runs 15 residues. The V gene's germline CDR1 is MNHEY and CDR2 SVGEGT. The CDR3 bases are TGTGCCAGCAGTTACTCGAGGCTCTCGGGCTATGGCTACACCTTC. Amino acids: CASSYSRLSGYGYTF.

The CDR3 spells CASSEGGPTGRQYF. As DNA, the CDR3 is TGCGCCAGCAGTGAGGGAGGGCCCACAGGGAGGCAGTACTTC. The chain has TRBV10-1 and TRBJ2-7; D could derive from TRBD1 or TRBD2 (6 bases each). The CDR3 is 14 residues long. CDR1 and CDR2 (germline): WNHNN, SYGVQD (reference sequence). V was clipped by 2 bases and J by 9 bases, with 17 bases between them.